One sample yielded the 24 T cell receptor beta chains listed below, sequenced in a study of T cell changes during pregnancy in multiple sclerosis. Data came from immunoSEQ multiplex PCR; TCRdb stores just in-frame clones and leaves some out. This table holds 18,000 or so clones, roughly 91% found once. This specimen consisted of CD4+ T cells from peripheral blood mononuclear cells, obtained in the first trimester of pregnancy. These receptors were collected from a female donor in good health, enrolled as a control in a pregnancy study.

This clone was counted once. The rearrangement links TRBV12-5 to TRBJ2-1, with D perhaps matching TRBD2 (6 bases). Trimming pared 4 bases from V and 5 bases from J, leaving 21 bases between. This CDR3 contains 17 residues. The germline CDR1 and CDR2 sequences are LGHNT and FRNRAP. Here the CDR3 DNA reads TGTGCTAGTGGTTCGGGGGTCGGGAGCGGCCGCGACAATGAGCAGTTCTTC. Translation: CASGSGVGSGRDNEQFF.

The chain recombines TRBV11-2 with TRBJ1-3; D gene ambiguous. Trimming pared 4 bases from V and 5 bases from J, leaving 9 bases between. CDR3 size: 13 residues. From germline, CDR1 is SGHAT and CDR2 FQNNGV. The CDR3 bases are TGTGCCAGCAGCTCGGGAGGGAGAAACACCATATATTTT. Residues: CASSSGGRNTIYF. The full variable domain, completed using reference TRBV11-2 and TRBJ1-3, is EAGVAQSPRYKIIEKRQSVAFWCNPISGHATLYWYQQILGQGPKLLIQFQNNGVVDDSQLPKDRFSAERLKGVDSTLKIQPAKLEDSAVYLCASSSGGRNTIYFGEGSWLTVV.

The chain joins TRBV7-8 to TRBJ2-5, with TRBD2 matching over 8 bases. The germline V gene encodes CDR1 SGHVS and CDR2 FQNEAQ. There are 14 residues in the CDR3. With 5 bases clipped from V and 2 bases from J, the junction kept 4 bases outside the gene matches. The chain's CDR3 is CASSLAGGQETQYF. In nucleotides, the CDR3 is TGTGCCAGCAGCCTGGCGGGGGGTCAAGAGACCCAGTACTTC.

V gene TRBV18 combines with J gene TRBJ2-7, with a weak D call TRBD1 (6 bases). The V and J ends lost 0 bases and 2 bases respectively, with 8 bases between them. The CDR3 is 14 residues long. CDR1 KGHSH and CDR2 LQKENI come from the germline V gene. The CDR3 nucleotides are TGTGCCAGCTCACCACCGACAGGTGCCTACGAGCAGTACTTC. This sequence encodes CASSPPTGAYEQYF.

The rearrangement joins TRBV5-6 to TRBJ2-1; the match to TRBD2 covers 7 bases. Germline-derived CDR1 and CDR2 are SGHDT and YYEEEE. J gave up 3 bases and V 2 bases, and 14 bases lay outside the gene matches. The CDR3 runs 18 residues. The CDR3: CASSFSLGGSGLYNEQFF. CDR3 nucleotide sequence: TGTGCCAGCAGCTTCTCCCTGGGGGGTAGCGGGCTCTACAATGAGCAGTTCTTC.

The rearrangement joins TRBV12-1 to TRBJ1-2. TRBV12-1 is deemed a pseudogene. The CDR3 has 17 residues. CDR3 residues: CASSPPRAGPRERGYTF. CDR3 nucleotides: TGTGCCAGCAGCCCACCGCGGGCGGGACCCCGAGAGAGGGGCTACACCTTC.

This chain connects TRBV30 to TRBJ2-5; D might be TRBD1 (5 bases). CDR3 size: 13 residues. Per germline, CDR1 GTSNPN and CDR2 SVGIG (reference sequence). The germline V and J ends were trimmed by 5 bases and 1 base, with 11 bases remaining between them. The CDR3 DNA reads TGTGCCTGGGGCCGACAGACCCAAGAGACCCAGTACTTC. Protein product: CAWGRQTQETQYF.

The CDR3 DNA sequence: TGCAGCGTTGGACCACAGGGCAGCTATGGCTACACCTTC. This codes for CSVGPQGSYGYTF. V gene TRBV29-1 combines with J gene TRBJ1-2; a possible D gene is TRBD1 (6 bases). V was cut by 4 bases and J by 4 bases, with 13 bases left in between. CDR1 is SQVTM and CDR2 is ANQGSEA in the germline V gene. This CDR3 has 13 residues.

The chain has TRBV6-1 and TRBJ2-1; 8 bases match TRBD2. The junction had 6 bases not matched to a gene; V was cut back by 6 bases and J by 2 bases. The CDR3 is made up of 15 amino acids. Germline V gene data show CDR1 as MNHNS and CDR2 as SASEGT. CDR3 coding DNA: TGTGCCAGCAGACCGGGACTAGTGGCCTACAATGAGCAGTTCTTC. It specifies CASRPGLVAYNEQFF.

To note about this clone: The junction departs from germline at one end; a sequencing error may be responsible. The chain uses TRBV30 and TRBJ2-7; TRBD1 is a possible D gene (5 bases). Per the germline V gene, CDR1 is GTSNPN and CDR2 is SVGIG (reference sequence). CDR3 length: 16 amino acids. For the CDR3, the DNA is TGTGCCTGGAGTCCTCAACGACCAAAGGGGCAGGGCGAGCAGTGCTTC. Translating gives CAWSPQRPKGQGEQCF.

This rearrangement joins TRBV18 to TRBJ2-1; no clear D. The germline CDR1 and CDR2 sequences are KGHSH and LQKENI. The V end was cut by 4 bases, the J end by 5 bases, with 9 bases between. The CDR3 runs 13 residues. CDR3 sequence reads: CASSLSTNNEQFF. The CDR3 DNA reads TGTGCCAGCTCACTATCTACTAACAATGAGCAGTTCTTC. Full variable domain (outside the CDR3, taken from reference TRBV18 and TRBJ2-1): NAGVMQNPRHLVRRRGQEARLRCSPMKGHSHVYWYRQLPEEGLKFMVYLQKENIIDESGMPKERFSAEFPKEGPSILRIQQVVRGDSAAYFCASSLSTNNEQFFGPGTRLTVL.

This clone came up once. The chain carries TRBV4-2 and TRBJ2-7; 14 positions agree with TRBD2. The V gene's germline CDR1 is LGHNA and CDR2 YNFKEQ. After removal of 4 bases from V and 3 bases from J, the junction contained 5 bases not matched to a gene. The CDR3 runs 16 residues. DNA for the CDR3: TGTGCCAGCAGCCGGGCGACTAGCGGGAGGGGCTACGAGCAGTACTTC. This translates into CASSRATSGRGYEQYF.

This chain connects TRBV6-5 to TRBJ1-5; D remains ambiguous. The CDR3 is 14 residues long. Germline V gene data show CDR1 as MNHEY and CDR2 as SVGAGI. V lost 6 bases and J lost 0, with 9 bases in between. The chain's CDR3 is CASRSPHSNQPQHF. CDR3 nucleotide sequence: TGTGCCAGCAGAAGCCCCCATAGCAATCAGCCCCAGCATTTT.

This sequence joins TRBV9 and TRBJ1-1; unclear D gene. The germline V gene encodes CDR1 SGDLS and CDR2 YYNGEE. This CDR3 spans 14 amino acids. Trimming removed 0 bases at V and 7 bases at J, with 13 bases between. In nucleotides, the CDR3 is TGTGCCAGCAGCGTAGGGGCAGACCCAGGTGAAGCTTTCTTT. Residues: CASSVGADPGEAFF.

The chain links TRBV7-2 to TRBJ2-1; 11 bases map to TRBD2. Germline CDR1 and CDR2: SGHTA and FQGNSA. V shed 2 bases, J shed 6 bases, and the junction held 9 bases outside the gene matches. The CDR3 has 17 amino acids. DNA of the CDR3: TGTGCCAGCAGCTTACATACTAGCGGGAGTTTTGGCAATGAGCAGTTCTTC. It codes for CASSLHTSGSFGNEQFF.

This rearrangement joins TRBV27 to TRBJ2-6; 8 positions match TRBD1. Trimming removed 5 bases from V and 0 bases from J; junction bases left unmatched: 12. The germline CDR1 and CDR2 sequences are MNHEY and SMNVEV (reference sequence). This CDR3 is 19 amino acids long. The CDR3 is CASSPTGVLFSSGANVLTF. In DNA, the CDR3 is TGTGCCAGCAGTCCGACAGGGGTACTATTTAGCTCTGGGGCCAACGTCCTGACTTTC. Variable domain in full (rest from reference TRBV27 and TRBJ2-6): EAQVTQNPRYLITVTGKKLTVTCSQNMNHEYMSWYRQDPGLGLRQIYYSMNVEVTDKGDVPEGYKVSRKEKRNFPLILESPSPNQTSLYFCASSPTGVLFSSGANVLTFGAGSRLTVL.

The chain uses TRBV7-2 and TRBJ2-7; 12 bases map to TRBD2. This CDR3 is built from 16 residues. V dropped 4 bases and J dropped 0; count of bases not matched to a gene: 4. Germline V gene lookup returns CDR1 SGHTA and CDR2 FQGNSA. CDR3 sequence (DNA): TGTGCCAGCAGCTGGACTAGCGGGGATTCCTCCTACGAGCAGTACTTC. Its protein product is CASSWTSGDSSYEQYF.

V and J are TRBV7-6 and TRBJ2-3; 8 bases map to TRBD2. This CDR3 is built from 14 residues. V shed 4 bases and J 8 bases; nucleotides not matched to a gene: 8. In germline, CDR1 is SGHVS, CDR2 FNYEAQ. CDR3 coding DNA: TGTGCCAGCAGCTCGGGAGCGGGAGAGTCTACGCAGTATTTT. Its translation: CASSSGAGESTQYF.

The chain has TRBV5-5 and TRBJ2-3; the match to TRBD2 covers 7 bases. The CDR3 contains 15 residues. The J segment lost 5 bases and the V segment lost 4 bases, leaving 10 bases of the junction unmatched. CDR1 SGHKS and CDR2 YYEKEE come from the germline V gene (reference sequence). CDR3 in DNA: TGTGCCAGCAGCCCACCAGCGGGGTGGGGAGATACGCAGTATTTT. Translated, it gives CASSPPAGWGDTQYF.

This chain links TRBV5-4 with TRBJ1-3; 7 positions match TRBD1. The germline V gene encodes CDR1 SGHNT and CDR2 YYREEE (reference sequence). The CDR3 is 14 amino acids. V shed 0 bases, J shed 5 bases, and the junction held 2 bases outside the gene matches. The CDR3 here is CASSLGDSRNTIYF. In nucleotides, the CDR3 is TGTGCCAGCAGCTTGGGGGACAGTAGAAACACCATATATTTT.

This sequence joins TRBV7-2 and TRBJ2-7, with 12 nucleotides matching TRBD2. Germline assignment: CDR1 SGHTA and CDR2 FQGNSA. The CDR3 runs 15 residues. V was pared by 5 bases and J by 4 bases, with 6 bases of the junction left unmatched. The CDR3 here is CASSPSGTSGYEQYF. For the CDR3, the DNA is TGTGCCAGCAGCCCATCCGGGACTAGCGGGTACGAGCAGTACTTC.

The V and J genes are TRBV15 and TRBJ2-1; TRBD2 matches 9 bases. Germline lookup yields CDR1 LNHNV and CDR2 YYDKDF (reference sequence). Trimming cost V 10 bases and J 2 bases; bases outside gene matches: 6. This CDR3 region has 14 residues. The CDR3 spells CAIASGATYNEQFF. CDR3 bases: TGTGCCATCGCTAGCGGGGCCACCTACAATGAGCAGTTCTTC.

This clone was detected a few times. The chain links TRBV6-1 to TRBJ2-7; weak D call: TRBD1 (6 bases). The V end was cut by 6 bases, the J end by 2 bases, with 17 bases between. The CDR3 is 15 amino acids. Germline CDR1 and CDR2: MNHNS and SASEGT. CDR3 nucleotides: TGTGCCAGCAGAAGACAGGAGTCCAATACCTACGAGCAGTACTTC. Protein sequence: CASRRQESNTYEQYF.

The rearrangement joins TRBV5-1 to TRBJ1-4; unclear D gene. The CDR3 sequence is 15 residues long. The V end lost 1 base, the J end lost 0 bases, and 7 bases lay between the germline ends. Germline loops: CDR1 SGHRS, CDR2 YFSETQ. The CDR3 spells CASSLSSATNEKLFF. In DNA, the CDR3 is TGCGCCAGCAGCTTGTCCAGCGCAACTAATGAAAAACTGTTTTTT.